What follows are 27 T cell receptor beta chains derived from one specimen sequenced in a study of OX40 agonist ivuxolimab in advanced cancers. To prepare the library, the immunoSEQ multiplex PCR assay was applied. What TCRdb holds here is the immuneACCESS table cut down to in-frame rearrangements. Part of the clones is not present; checked against another copy, under half of the missing clones reflect an unresolved V gene, and the others are unexplained. Within this sample are approximately 40,000 clones, with about nine tenths of them counted one time only. The ten most abundant clones make up about a tenth of the sample. Sequences were derived from CD4+ or CD8+ T cells sorted from blood, sampled in a trial of the OX40 agonist ivuxolimab. The receptors shown here come from an adult with an advanced solid tumor such as melanoma, head and neck, liver or kidney cancer.

The chain recombines TRBV6-1 with TRBJ1-5; D uncertain. CDR1 and CDR2 from the germline V gene are MNHNS and SASEGT. CDR3 size: 14 residues. The V end lost 5 bases, the J end lost 4 bases, and 12 bases lay between the germline ends. The CDR3 nucleotides are TGTGCCAGCAGTCGAGCAGGATGGAATCAGCCCCAGCATTTT. This encodes CASSRAGWNQPQHF.

This chain connects TRBV4-1 to TRBJ2-7, with 7 bases fitting TRBD2. CDR1 MGHRA and CDR2 YSYEKL come from the germline V gene. The CDR3 sequence is 15 residues long. The junction had 3 bases not matched to a gene; V was cut back by 0 bases and J by 1 base. The CDR3 is CASSQDLAESYEQYF. The CDR3 DNA reads TGCGCCAGCAGCCAAGATCTAGCGGAGTCCTACGAGCAGTACTTC.

The chain carries TRBV6-1 and TRBJ1-1, with TRBD1 identical over 10 bases. CDR1 is MNHNS and CDR2 is SASEGT in the germline V gene. The CDR3 covers 16 residues. Germline trimming cut 7 bases from V and 6 bases from J; bases unmatched to any gene: 14. CDR3 bases: TGTGCCAGCACTGAGGGGACAGGGGACCGGCGGGCTGAAGCTTTCTTT. It yields the protein CASTEGTGDRRAEAFF.

Only one count was recorded for this clone. V usage is TRBV28 and J usage is TRBJ2-3, with TRBD2 as a possible D gene (5 bases). The CDR3 has 12 amino acids. Germline-derived CDR1 and CDR2 are MDHEN and SYDVKM. With 8 bases removed from V and 6 bases from J, the gap between germline ends came to 12 bases. The CDR3 DNA reads as TGTGCCAGCGGGAGTTCGAGGGATACGCAGTATTTT. This codes for CASGSSRDTQYF. Variable domain in full (rest from reference TRBV28 and TRBJ2-3): DVKVTQSSRYLVKRTGEKVFLECVQDMDHENMFWYRQDPGLGLRLIYFSYDVKMKEKGDIPEGYSVSREKKERFSLILESASTNQTSMYLCASGSSRDTQYFGPGTRLTVL.

This clone has just a few counts. V gene TRBV4-2 combines with J gene TRBJ1-2, with 7 bases aligning to TRBD1. The V and J ends lost 8 bases and 8 bases, in that order; junction bases with no gene match: 14. This CDR3 contains 14 residues. From germline, CDR1 is LGHNA and CDR2 YNFKEQ. The CDR3: CASSPGRGPGGYTF. CDR3 DNA: TGTGCCAGCTCACCGGGGAGGGGGCCCGGCGGCTACACCTTC.

The chain is built from TRBV11-2 and TRBJ1-1, with no clear D. Trimming pared 2 bases from V and 6 bases from J, leaving 7 bases between. The CDR3 length is 12 residues. Germline V gene data show CDR1 as SGHAT and CDR2 as FQNNGV. CDR3 sequence: CASSLMSAEAFF. The CDR3 region has the DNA TGTGCCAGCAGCTTAATGTCCGCTGAAGCTTTCTTT.

The chain has TRBV7-8 and TRBJ1-1; D may be TRBD1 (6 bases). Trimming pared 1 base from V and 2 bases from J, leaving 11 bases between. Germline values: CDR1 SGHVS, CDR2 FQNEAQ. The CDR3 is 15 residues long. DNA of the CDR3: TGTGCCAGCAGCTTAGTTACAGGGCTTAACACTGAAGCTTTCTTT. This encodes CASSLVTGLNTEAFF.

V gene TRBV2 combines with J gene TRBJ1-3; D remains unclear. The ends were cut back, 7 bases at V and 3 bases at J, with 10 bases in the middle. In germline, CDR1 is SNHLY, CDR2 FYNNEI. CDR3 length equals 13 residues. The CDR3 spells CASNGGLGNTIYF. The CDR3, as DNA: TGTGCCAGCAATGGCGGTCTTGGAAACACCATATATTTT.

The chain has TRBV5-6 and TRBJ2-3; 8 nucleotides line up with TRBD1. Germline CDR1 and CDR2: SGHDT and YYEEEE. This CDR3 is built from 15 residues. The V segment lost 4 bases and the J segment 0 bases; nucleotides outside the gene matches: 4. The CDR3 here is CASSTRTGSTDTQYF. The CDR3 DNA is TGTGCCAGCAGCACCCGGACAGGGAGCACAGATACGCAGTATTTT.

Only one count was recorded for this clone. The J gene is TRBJ1-1, the V gene TRBV23-1, with a tentative D call TRBD1 (5 bases). TRBV23-1 is annotated as an ORF whose role is uncertain. This CDR3 has 14 amino acids. Trimming cost V 0 bases and J 3 bases, with 8 bases left between them. The CDR3 nucleotides are TGCGCCAGCAGTCAATCAGGCAGGGACACTGAAGCTTTCTTT. Its protein is CASSQSGRDTEAFF.

The chain couples TRBV19 to TRBJ2-1; a weak D match, TRBD1 (5 bases). The V gene lost 6 bases and the J gene lost 4 bases, with 22 bases spanning the gap. CDR1 and CDR2 (germline): LNHDA, SQIVND (reference sequence). The CDR3 extends over 17 amino acids. The CDR3: CASRIGVGRAPYNEQFF. For the CDR3, the DNA is TGTGCCAGTAGGATCGGAGTGGGCAGGGCGCCGTACAATGAGCAGTTCTTC.

This chain joins TRBV5-8 and TRBJ1-5; D not certain. This CDR3 comprises 12 residues. Trimming removed 5 bases at V and 3 bases at J, with 6 bases between. The germline V gene has CDR1 SGHTS and CDR2 YDEGEE. This chain's CDR3 is CASSYPNQPQHF. In nucleotides, the CDR3 is TGTGCCAGCAGTTATCCCAATCAGCCCCAGCATTTT.

The chain recombines TRBV9 with TRBJ2-1, with 9 bases identical to TRBD2. The V gene's germline CDR1 is SGDLS and CDR2 YYNGEE. V trimming: 6 bases; J trimming: 8 bases; junction bases outside the gene matches: 6. CDR3 length: 13 amino acids. CDR3 in amino acids: CASTREGLDEQFF. The CDR3 DNA follows: TGTGCCAGCACGCGGGAGGGCCTCGATGAGCAGTTCTTC.

The chain uses TRBV7-9 and TRBJ2-3; no firm D call. Germline V CDR1 and CDR2: SEHNR, FQNEAQ (reference sequence). The CDR3 contains 12 residues. Trimming removed 7 bases from V and 6 bases from J, with 11 bases in between. The CDR3 bases are TGTGCCAGCACCATGATCGGGGATACGCAGTATTTT. Translation gives CASTMIGDTQYF. The full variable domain, in which reference TRBV7-9 and TRBJ2-3 provide the parts outside the CDR3, is DTGVSQNPRHKITKRGQNVTFRCDPISEHNRLYWYRQTLGQGPEFLTYFQNEAQLEKSRLLSDRFSAERPKGSFSTLEIQRTEQGDSAMYLCASTMIGDTQYFGPGTRLTVL.

The V gene is TRBV7-6, the J gene TRBJ2-1; 10 bases align to TRBD2. Germline V gene lookup returns CDR1 SGHVS and CDR2 FNYEAQ. With 3 bases clipped from V and 0 bases from J, the junction kept 2 bases outside the gene matches. The CDR3 loop spans 16 amino acids. CDR3 sequence (DNA): TGTGCCAGCAGCTTCGCTAGCGGGAGCTCCTACAATGAGCAGTTCTTC. Its translation is CASSFASGSSYNEQFF. Full variable domain (outside the CDR3, taken from reference TRBV7-6 and TRBJ2-1): GAGVSQSPRYKVTKRGQDVALRCDPISGHVSLYWYRQALGQGPEFLTYFNYEAQQDKSGLPNDRFSAERPEGSISTLTIQRTEQRDSAMYRCASSFASGSSYNEQFFGPGTRLTVL.

The V call is TRBV7-2, the J call TRBJ1-1; D remains ambiguous. Trimming pared 0 bases from V and 0 bases from J, leaving 14 bases between. Germline loops: CDR1 SGHTA, CDR2 FQGNSA. This CDR3 has 17 amino acids. In nucleotides, the CDR3 is TGTGCCAGCAGCTTAGCGAGGGATTCGACACTGAACACTGAAGCTTTCTTT. It encodes CASSLARDSTLNTEAFF.

This sequence joins TRBV7-9 and TRBJ2-7; D not certain. Deletions cut 4 bases from V and 1 base from J, with 8 bases between. CDR3 length: 13 residues. Germline loops: CDR1 SEHNR, CDR2 FQNEAQ (reference sequence). In DNA form, the CDR3 reads TGTGCCAGCAGCTCGTTTGATTCCTACGAGCAGTACTTC. Protein: CASSSFDSYEQYF.

The table lists this clone with a count of one. This sequence joins TRBV4-3 and TRBJ1-1; a possible D gene is TRBD1 (6 bases). Germline V gene data show CDR1 as LGHNA and CDR2 as YSLEER. V lost 1 base to trimming and J lost 2 bases, with 14 bases between them. The CDR3 spans 16 residues. The CDR3 is CASSQGQGMVNTEAFF. CDR3 nucleotide sequence: TGCGCCAGCAGCCAAGGGCAGGGGATGGTCAACACTGAAGCTTTCTTT.

V is TRBV5-1 and J is TRBJ1-1, with D possibly TRBD1 on 5 matching bases. This CDR3 contains 14 residues. Germline-derived CDR1 and CDR2 are SGHRS and YFSETQ. The ends were cut back, 2 bases at V and 5 bases at J, with 13 bases in the middle. The CDR3 nucleotides are TGCGCCAGCAGCTTACCGGGGCGAGGGACTGAAGCTTTCTTT. Amino acid sequence: CASSLPGRGTEAFF.

This chain joins TRBV18 and TRBJ2-7, with TRBD1 matching over 9 bases. Germline V lookup: CDR1 KGHSH, CDR2 LQKENI. CDR3 size: 17 residues. The V and J ends lost 4 bases and 2 bases, in that order; junction bases with no gene match: 12. CDR3 nucleotide sequence: TGTGCCAGCTCACGGACCCGGACAGGGGAAAACCCCTACGAGCAGTACGTC. Protein sequence: CASSRTRTGENPYEQYV.

This clone was picked up a small number of times. This chain links TRBV28 with TRBJ1-5; D is unresolved. Trimming left V 7 bases short and J 5 bases short, with 21 bases between. Germline V lookup: CDR1 MDHEN, CDR2 SYDVKM. The CDR3 spans 16 residues. The CDR3 sequence: CASIHVSGLRDQPQHF. CDR3 DNA sequence: TGTGCCAGCATCCACGTCTCCGGGCTTAGGGATCAGCCCCAGCATTTT.

This chain connects TRBV11-2 to TRBJ2-7; TRBD2 matches at 11 bases. V was pared by 5 bases and J by 7 bases, with 13 bases of the junction left unmatched. Germline CDR1 and CDR2: SGHAT and FQNNGV. CDR3 length: 16 residues. CDR3 DNA: TGTGCCAGCAGCCCTCGGACTAGCGGGCGTTCGGGAGAGCAGTACTTC. It specifies CASSPRTSGRSGEQYF.

The chain is built from TRBV10-3 and TRBJ2-7; tentatively, D is TRBD1 or TRBD2 (6 bases each). CDR3 length: 14 amino acids. The V and J ends lost 0 bases and 3 bases respectively, with 9 bases between them. Germline V gene sequence: CDR1 ENHRY, CDR2 SYGVKD. CDR3 amino acids: CAISESRGGYEQYF. The DNA for the CDR3 is TGTGCCATCAGTGAGTCCAGGGGAGGCTACGAGCAGTACTTC.

The chain carries TRBV10-3 and TRBJ2-5; 7 nucleotides line up with TRBD2. The length of the CDR3 is 18 residues. V gave up 0 bases and J gave up 2 bases; unmatched junction bases: 12. The germline CDR1 and CDR2 sequences are ENHRY and SYGVKD. DNA of the CDR3: TGTGCCATCAGTGAGTCCCTCCGGACTAGAGGAATTCAAGAGACCCAGTACTTC. The encoded protein is CAISESLRTRGIQETQYF.

The V gene is TRBV30, the J gene TRBJ1-6; no firm D call. The CDR3 is made up of 15 amino acids. The germline CDR1 and CDR2 sequences are GTSNPN and SVGIG (reference sequence). Between the trimmed V and J ends, which lost 4 bases and 2 bases, there was a span of 12 bases. Here the CDR3 DNA reads TGTGCCTGGAATGGAAGGGCCACCTATAATTCACCCCTCCACTTT. Protein sequence: CAWNGRATYNSPLHF.

The chain links TRBV27 to TRBJ1-2, with D perhaps TRBD1 (5 bases). Germline CDR1 and CDR2: MNHEY and SMNVEV (reference sequence). V lost 0 bases and J 3 bases, leaving 5 bases between the germline ends. The CDR3 covers 13 residues. The CDR3 protein is CASSLSGDYGYTF. DNA for the CDR3: TGTGCCAGCAGTTTATCAGGGGACTATGGCTACACCTTC.

The chain recombines TRBV5-4 with TRBJ2-7; unclear D gene. This CDR3 has 12 residues. V was cut by 2 bases and J by 3 bases, with 6 bases left in between. Per the germline V gene, CDR1 is SGHNT and CDR2 is YYREEE (reference sequence). The CDR3 DNA follows: TGTGCCAGCAGCTTTGGGGTCTACGAGCAGTACTTC. It yields the protein CASSFGVYEQYF.